The T cell receptor (beta chain) described here comes from a study of shared T cell receptors in the human thymus. Trimming took off 11 bases at V and 0 bases at J, with 13 bases between the two ends. The V gene's germline CDR1 is SNHLY and CDR2 FYNNEI. This CDR3 contains 13 residues. Profiling relied on immunoSEQ multiplex PCR, and the TCRdb table lists in-frame clones only, not all of them. The repertoire has some 660,000 clones, approximately 89% of them found once; the top ten carry about 0.0094%. Another study also made use of these data, one on human thymus T cells. That report notes: Usage of V and J genes appeared biased in thymic and blood repertoires.

The gene calls are TRBV2 and TRBJ1-1; the D gene is possibly TRBD1 (6 bases). The clonotype originates from a boy in the first two years of life with a congenital heart defect. Sequenced sample: thymocytes. The CDR3 sequence: CARGGPLNTEAFF. The CDR3 region has the DNA TGTGCCCGGGGGGGGCCGTTGAACACTGAAGCTTTCTTT.